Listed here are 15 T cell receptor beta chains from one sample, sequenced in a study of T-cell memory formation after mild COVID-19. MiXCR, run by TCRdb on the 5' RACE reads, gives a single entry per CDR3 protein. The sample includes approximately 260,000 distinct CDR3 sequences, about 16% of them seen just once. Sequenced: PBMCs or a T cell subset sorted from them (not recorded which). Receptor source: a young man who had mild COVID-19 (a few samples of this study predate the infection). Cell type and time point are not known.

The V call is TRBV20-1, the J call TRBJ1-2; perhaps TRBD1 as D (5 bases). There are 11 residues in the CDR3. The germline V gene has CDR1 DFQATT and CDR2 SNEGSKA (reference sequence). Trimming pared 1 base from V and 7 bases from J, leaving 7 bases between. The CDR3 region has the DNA TGCAGTGCTAGAGGGGGCGTTGGCTACACCTTC. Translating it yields CSARGGVGYTF.

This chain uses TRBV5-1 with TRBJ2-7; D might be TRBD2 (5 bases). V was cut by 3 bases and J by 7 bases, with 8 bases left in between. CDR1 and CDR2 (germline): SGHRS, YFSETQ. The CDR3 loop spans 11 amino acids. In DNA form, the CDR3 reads TGCGCCAGCAGCTCCAGAGGGGAGCAGTACTTC. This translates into CASSSRGEQYF.

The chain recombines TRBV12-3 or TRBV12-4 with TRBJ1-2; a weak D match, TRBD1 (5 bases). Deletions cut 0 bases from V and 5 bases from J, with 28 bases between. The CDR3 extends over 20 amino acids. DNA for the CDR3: TGTGCCAGCAGTTTAGCGCAGTCAGGCACGGGGGGGTCCCCCCGGTATGGCTACACCTTC. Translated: CASSLAQSGTGGSPRYGYTF.

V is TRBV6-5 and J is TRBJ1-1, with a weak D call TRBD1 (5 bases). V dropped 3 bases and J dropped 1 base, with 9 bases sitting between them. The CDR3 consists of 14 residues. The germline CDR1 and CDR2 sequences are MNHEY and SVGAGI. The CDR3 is CASSYPGQNTEAFF. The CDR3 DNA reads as TGTGCCAGCAGTTATCCCGGACAGAACACTGAAGCTTTCTTT.

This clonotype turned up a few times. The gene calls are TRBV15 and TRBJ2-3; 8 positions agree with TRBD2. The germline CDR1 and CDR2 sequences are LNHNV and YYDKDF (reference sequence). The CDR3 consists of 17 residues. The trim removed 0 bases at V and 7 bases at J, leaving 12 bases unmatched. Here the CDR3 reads CATSRDRPRGGTNTQYF. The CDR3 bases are TGTGCCACCAGCAGAGATCGTCCCCGGGGGGGCACGAATACGCAGTATTTT.

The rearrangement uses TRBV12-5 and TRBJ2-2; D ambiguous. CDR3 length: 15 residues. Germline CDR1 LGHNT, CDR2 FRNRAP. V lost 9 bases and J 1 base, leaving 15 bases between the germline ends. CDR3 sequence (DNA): TGTGCTAGCCCCCGCATGTCGGAGAACACCGGGGAGCTGTTTTTT. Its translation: CASPRMSENTGELFF. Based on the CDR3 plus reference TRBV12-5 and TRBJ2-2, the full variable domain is DARVTQTPRHKVTEMGQEVTMRCQPILGHNTVFWYRQTMMQGLELLAYFRNRAPLDDSGMPKDRFSAEMPDATLATLKIQPSEPRDSAVYFCASPRMSENTGELFFGEGSRLTVL.

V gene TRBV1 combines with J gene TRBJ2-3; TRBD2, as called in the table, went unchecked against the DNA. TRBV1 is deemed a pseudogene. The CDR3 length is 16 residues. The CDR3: CTSSFPRAGATDTQYF. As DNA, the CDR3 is TGCACCAGCAGCTTTCCCCGAGCGGGAGCCACAGATACGCAGTATTTT.

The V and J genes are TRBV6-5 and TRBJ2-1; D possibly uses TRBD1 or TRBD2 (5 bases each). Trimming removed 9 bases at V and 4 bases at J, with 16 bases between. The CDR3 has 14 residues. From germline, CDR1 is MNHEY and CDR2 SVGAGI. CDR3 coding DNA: TGTGCCAGTAAAACCGGGACCGTATACAATGAGCAGTTCTTC. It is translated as CASKTGTVYNEQFF.

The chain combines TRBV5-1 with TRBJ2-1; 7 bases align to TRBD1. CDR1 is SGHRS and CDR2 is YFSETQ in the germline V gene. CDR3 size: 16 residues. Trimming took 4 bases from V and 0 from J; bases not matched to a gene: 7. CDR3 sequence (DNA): TGCGCCAGCAGCCAGCCGACAGGGATCTCCTACAATGAGCAGTTCTTC. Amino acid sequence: CASSQPTGISYNEQFF.

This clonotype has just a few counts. CDR3 loop: CASSSLRDTNYGYTF. The CDR3 nucleotides are TGTGCCAGCAGCTCCCTCAGGGACACTAACTATGGCTACACCTTC. The chain uses TRBV11-1 and TRBJ1-2, with D maybe TRBD1 (6 bases). The germline V gene has CDR1 SGHAT and CDR2 FQDESV (reference sequence). V dropped 4 bases and J dropped 0 bases, with 12 bases sitting between them. The CDR3 length is 15 residues.

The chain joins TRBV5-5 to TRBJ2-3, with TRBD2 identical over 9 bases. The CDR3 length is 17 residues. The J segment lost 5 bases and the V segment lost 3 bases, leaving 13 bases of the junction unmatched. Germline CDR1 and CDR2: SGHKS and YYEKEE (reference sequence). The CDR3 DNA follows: TGTGCCAGCAGCTCTCGGCTCTTGGCGGGGGGGCAAGATACGCAGTATTTT. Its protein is CASSSRLLAGGQDTQYF.

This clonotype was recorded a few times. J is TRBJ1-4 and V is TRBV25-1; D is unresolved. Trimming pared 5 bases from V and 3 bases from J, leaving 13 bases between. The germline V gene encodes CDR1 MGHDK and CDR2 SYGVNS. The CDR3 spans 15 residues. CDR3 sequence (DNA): TGTGCCAGCAGTATGGCCATGTGGGCTAATGAAAAACTGTTTTTT. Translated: CASSMAMWANEKLFF.

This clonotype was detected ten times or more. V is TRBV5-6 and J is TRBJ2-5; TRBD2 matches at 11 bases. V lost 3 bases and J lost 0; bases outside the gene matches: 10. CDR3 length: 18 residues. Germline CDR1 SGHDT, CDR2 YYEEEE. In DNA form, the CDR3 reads TGTGCCAGCAGCTCCGGGACTAGCGGCCACCCGTACCAAGAGACCCAGTACTTC. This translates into CASSSGTSGHPYQETQYF.

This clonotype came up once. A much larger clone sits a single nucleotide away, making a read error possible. CDR3 region: CASSPQGSLYDYTF. As DNA, the CDR3 is TGTGCCAGCAGCCCACAGGGTTCCCTCTATGACTACACCTTC. This chain links TRBV3-1 with TRBJ1-2; tentative D call: TRBD1 (6 bases). The CDR3 contains 14 residues. Germline V gene data show CDR1 as LGHDT and CDR2 as YNNKEL (reference sequence).

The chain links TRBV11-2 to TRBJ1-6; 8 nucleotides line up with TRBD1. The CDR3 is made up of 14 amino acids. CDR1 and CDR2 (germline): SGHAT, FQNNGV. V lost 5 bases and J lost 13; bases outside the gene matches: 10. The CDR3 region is CASSPRTGTVPLHF. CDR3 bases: TGTGCCAGCAGCCCCCGGACAGGGACGGTGCCCCTCCACTTT.